Below, one TCR beta chain is given with its context. The CDR3 has 14 residues. After removal of 2 bases from V and 4 bases from J, the junction contained 2 bases not matched to a gene. Per the germline V gene, CDR1 is GTSNPN and CDR2 is SVGIG (reference sequence). TCRdb's table, derived via immunoSEQ multiplex PCR, lists solely in-frame clones and lacks some. The sample holds some 29,000 clones, 80% to 90% seen once. These data belong to a study of blood T cell repertoires in COVID-19. Study information: The analysed material was cDNA or gDNA that came from T cells, B-cell-depleted T cells, or PBMCs.

The J gene is TRBJ1-5, the V gene TRBV30, with 10 bases aligning to TRBD1. Input material: peripheral blood. This TCR derives from a woman aged 80 or older with COVID-19, enrolled during active disease. The CDR3 DNA is TGTGCCTGGAGTAGGGGACAGGGGAATCAGCCCCAGCATTTT. It specifies CAWSRGQGNQPQHF.